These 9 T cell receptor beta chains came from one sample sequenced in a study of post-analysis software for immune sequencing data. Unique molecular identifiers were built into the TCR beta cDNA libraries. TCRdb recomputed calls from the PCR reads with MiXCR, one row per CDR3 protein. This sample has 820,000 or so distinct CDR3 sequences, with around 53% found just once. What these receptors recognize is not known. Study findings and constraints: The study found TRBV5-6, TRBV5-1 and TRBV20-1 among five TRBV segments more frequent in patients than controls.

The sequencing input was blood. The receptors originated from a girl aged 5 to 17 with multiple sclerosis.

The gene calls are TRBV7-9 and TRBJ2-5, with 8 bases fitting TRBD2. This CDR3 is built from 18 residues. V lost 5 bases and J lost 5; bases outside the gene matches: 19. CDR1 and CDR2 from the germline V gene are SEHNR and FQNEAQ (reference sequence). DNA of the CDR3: TGTGCCAGCAGCCTCCCGGGGGGGGCAGCGCCACAAGTTGAGACCCAGTACTTC. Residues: CASSLPGGAAPQVETQYF.

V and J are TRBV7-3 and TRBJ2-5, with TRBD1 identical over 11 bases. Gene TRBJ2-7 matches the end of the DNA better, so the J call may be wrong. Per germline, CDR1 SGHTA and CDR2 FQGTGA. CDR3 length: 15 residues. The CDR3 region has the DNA TGTGCCAGCAGCTTAGGACAGGGGGCGTTCCACGAGCAGTACTTC. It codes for CASSLGQGAFHEQYF.

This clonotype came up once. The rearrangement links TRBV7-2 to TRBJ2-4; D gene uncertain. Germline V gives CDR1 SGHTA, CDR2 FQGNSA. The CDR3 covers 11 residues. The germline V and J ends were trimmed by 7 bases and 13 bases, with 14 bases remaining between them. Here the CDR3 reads CASNNRIEQYF. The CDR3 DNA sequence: TGTGCCAGCAACAACCGCATAGAGCAGTACTTC.

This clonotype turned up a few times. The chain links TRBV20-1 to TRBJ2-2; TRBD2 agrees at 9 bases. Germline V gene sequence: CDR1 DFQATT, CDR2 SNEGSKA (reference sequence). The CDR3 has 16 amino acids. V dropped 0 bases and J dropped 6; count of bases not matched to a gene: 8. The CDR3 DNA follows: TGCAGTGCTAGAGATGGCGGGAGGGTCGCGGCCGGGGAGCTGTTTTTT. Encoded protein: CSARDGGRVAAGELFF.

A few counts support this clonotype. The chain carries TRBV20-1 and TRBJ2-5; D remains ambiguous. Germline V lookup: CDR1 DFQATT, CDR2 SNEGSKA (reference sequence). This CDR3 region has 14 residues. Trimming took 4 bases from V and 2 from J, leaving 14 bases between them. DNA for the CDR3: TGCAGTGCTATTAGCCCAAGGAATCAAGAGACCCAGTACTTC. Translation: CSAISPRNQETQYF.

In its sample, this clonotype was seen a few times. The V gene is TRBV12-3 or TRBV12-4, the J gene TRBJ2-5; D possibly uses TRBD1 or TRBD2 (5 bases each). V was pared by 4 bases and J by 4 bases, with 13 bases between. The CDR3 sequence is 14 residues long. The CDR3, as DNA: TGTGCCAGCAGTTCTACTAGGGGTGGAGAGACCCAGTACTTC. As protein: CASSSTRGGETQYF.

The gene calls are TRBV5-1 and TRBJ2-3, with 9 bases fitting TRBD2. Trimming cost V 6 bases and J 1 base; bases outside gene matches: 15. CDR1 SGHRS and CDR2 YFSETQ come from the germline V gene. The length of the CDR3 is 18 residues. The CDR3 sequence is CASTPLAGVSSGTDTQYF. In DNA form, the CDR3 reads TGCGCCAGCACCCCGTTAGCGGGGGTTTCCTCCGGCACAGATACGCAGTATTTT.

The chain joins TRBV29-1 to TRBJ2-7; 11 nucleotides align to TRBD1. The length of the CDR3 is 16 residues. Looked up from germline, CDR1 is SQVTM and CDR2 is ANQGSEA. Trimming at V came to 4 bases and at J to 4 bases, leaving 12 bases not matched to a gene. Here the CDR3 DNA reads TGCAGCGTTGCCGGGACAGGGGGATCGTTGGGTTACGAGCAGTACTTC. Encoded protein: CSVAGTGGSLGYEQYF.

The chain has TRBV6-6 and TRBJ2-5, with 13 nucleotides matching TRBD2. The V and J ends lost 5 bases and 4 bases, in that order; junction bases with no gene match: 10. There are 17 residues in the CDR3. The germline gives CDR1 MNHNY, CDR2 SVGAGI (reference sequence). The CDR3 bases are TGTGCCAGCAGTCGAGGACTAGCGGGAGCCAGGGGAGAGACCCAGTACTTC. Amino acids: CASSRGLAGARGETQYF.